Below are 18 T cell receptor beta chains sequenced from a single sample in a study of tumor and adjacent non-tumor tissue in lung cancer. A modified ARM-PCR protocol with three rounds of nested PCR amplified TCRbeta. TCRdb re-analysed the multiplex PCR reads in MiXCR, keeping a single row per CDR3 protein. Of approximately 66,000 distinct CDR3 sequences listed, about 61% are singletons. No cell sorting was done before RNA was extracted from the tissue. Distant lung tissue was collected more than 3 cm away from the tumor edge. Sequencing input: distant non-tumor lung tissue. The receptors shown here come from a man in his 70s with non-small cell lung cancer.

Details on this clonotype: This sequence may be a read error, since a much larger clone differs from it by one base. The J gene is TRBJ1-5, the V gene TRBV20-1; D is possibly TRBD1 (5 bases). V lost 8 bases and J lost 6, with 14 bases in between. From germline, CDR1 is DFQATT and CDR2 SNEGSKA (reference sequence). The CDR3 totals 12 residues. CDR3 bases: TGCAGTACGGACGGGGCATCTCAGCCCCAGCATTTT. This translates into CSTDGASQPQHF.

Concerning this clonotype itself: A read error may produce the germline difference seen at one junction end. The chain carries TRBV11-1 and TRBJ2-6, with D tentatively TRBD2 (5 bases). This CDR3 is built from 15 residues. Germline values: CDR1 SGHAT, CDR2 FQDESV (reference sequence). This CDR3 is CASSLARAETNVLTF. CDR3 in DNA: TGCGCCAGCAGCTTAGCGAGGGCAGAAACTAACGTCCTGACTTTC. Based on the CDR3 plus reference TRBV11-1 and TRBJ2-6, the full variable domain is EAEVAQSPRYKITEKSQAVAFWCDPISGHATLYWYRQILGQGPELLVQFQDESVVDDSQLPKDRFSAERLKGVDSTLKIQPAELGDSAMYLCASSLARAETNVLTFGAGSRLTVL.

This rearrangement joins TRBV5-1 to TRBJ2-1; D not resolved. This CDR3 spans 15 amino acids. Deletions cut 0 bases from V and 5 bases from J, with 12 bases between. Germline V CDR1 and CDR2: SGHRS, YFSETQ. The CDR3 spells CASSLEFYRDNEQFF. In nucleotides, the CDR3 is TGCGCCAGCAGCTTGGAGTTTTACAGAGACAATGAGCAGTTCTTC.

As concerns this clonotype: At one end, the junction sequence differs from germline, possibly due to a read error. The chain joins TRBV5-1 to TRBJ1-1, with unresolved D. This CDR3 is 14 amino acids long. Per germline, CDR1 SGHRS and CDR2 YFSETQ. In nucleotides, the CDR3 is TGCGCCAGCAGCTTGGCCGGCCTGATCACTGATGCTTTCTTT. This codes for CASSLAGLITDAFF.

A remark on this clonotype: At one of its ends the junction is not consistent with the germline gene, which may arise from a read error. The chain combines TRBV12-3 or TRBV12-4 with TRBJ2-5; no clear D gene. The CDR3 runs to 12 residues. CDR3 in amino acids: CASSLTQDTQYF. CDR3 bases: TGTGCCAGCAGTTTAACACAAGATACCCAGTACTTC.

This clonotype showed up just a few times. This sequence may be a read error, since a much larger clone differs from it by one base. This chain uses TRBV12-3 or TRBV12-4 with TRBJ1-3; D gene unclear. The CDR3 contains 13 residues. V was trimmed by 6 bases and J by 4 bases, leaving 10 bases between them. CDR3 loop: CASSAIRGNTIYF. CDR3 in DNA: TGTGCCAGCAGCGCCATCCGGGGAAACACCATATATTTT.

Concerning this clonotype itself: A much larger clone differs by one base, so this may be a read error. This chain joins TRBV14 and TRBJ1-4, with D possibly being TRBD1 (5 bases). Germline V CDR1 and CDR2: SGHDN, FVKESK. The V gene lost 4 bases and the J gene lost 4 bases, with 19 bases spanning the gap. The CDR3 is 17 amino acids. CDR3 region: CASSPGTGVFVNEKLFF. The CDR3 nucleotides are TGTGCCAGCAGCCCCGGGACGGGAGTCTTTGTTAATGAAAAACTGTTTTTT.

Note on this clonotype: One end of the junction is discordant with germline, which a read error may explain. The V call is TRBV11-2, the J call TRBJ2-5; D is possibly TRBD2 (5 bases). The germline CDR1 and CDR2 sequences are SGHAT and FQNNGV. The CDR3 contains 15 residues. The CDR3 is CASSLERGSQGTQYF. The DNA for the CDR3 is TGTGCCAGCAGTTTAGAGAGAGGGTCCCAAGGGACCCAGTACTTC.

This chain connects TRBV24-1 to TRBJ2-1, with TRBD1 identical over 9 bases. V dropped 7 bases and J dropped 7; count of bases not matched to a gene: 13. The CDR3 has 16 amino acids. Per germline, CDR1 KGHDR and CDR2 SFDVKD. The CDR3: CATSELGTGRKNEQFF. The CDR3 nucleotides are TGTGCCACCAGCGAACTCGGGACAGGGCGAAAAAATGAGCAGTTCTTC.

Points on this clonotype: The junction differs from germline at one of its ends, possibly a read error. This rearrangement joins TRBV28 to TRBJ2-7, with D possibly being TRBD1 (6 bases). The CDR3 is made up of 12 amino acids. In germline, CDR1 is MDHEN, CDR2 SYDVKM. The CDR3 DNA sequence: TGTACCAGCAGGACAAACAGGGACGAGCAGTACTTC. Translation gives CTSRTNRDEQYF.

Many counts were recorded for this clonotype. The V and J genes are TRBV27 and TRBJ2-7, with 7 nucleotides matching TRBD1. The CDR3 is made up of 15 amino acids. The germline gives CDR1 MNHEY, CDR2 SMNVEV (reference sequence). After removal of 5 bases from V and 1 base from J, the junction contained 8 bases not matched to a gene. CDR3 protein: CASSLGRQGSYEQYF. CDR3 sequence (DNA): TGTGCCAGCAGTCTCGGACGACAGGGTTCCTACGAGCAGTACTTC.

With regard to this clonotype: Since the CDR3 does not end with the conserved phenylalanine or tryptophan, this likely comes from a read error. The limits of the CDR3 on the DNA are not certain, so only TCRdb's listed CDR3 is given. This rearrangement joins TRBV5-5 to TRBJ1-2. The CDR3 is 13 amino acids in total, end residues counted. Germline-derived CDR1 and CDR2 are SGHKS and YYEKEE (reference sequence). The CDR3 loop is CASSTDGGRGCTS.

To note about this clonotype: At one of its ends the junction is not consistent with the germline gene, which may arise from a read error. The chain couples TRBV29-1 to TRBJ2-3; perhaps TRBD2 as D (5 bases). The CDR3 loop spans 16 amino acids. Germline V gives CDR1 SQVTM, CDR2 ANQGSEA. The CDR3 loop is CSVGGGSGVSTDMQYF. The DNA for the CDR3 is TGCAGCGTTGGCGGTGGGAGCGGTGTAAGCACAGATATGCAGTATTTT.

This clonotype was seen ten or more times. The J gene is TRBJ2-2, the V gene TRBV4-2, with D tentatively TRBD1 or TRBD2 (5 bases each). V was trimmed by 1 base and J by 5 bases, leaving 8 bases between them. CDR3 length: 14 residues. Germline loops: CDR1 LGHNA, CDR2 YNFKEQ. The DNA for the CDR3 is TGTGCCAGCAGCCAAGCGAGGGGAACCGGGGAGCTGTTTTTT. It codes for CASSQARGTGELFF.

CDR3 protein: CASSHRQGLVAFF. The CDR3 region has the DNA TGTGCCAGCAGCCATCGACAGGGGTTGGTAGCTTTCTTT. The chain is built from TRBV14 and TRBJ1-1; 8 nucleotides match TRBD1. The CDR3 runs 13 residues. Germline V lookup: CDR1 SGHDN, CDR2 FVKESK. With 3 bases clipped from V and 10 bases from J, the junction kept 7 bases outside the gene matches.

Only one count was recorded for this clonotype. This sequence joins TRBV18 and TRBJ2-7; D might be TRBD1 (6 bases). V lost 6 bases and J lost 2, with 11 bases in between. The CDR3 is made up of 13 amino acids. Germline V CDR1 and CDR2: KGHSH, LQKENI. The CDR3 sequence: CASSPGQTYEQYF. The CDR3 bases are TGTGCCAGCTCCCCAGGACAGACCTACGAGCAGTACTTC.

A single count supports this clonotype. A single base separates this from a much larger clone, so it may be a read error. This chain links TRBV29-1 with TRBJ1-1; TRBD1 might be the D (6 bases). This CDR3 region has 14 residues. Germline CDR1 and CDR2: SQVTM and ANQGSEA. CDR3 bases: TGCATCGTTGGTACAGGGAAGGGCGACACTGAAGCTTTCTTT. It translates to CIVGTGKGDTEAFF.

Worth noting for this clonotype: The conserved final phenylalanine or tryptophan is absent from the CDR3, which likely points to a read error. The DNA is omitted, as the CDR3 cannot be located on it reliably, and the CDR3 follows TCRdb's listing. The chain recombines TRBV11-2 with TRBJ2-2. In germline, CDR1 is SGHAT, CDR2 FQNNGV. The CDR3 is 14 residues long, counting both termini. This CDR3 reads CASSSTTLSGELLL.